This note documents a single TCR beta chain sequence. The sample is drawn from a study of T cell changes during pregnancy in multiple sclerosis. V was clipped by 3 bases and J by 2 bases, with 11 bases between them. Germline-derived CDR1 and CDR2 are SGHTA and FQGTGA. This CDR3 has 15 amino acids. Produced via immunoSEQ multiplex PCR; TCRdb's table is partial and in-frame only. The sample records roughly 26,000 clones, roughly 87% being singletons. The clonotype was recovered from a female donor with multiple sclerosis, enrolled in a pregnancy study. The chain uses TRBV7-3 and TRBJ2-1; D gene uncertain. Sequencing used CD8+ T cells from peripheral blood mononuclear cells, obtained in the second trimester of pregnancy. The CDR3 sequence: CASSFFAEPYNEQFF. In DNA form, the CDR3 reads TGTGCCAGCAGCTTTTTCGCGGAACCCTACAATGAGCAGTTCTTC.